This is a list of T cell receptor beta chains from one sample in a study of post-analysis software for immune sequencing data. TCRdb ran MiXCR on the PCR reads and lists one entry per CDR3 protein. The sample records fewer than 700,000 distinct CDR3 sequences, about 44% being singletons. The sequenced sample was blood. These receptors were taken from a girl between 5 and 17 years old with multiple sclerosis. Each CDR3 is given with its conserved first and last residue. D genes are given only for firm matches. Clone sizes are given selectively: once, few, many, or a class where the clone is expanded.

j_gene,d_gene,abundance,v_gene,CDR3aa,CDR3nt
TRBJ2-7,-,many,TRBV12-3/TRBV12-4,CASSFSYEQYF,TGTGCCAGCAGTTTCTCCTACGAGCAGTACTTC
TRBJ1-6,-,-,TRBV10-3,CAIWGGSVNSPLHF,TGTGCCATCTGGGGGGGCTCAGTTAATTCACCCCTCCACTTT
TRBJ2-7,TRBD1,few,TRBV12-3/TRBV12-4,CASSQGAWSSYEQYF,TGTGCCAGCAGTCAGGGGGCGTGGAGCTCCTACGAGCAGTACTTC
TRBJ2-1,TRBD2,-,TRBV7-7,CASSLRLAGGAGRSEQFF,TGTGCTAGCAGCTTAAGACTAGCGGGAGGTGCGGGGCGTAGTGAGCAGTTCTTC
TRBJ2-1,TRBD2,few,TRBV20-1,CSASPSGRATEQFF,TGCAGTGCTAGTCCTAGCGGGAGGGCCACTGAGCAGTTCTTC
TRBJ2-7,-,-,TRBV29-1,CSVGGAGTPSYEQYF,TGCAGCGTCGGTGGGGCAGGGACCCCCTCCTACGAGCAGTACTTC
TRBJ2-1,-,-,TRBV6-1,CASSEASWTDYNEQFF,TGTGCCAGCAGTGAAGCGTCCTGGACGGATTACAATGAGCAGTTCTTC
TRBJ2-1,-,-,TRBV4-2,CASSQGDGGEQFF,TGTGCCAGCAGCCAAGGTGATGGGGGTGAGCAGTTCTTC
TRBJ2-3,-,few,TRBV12-3/TRBV12-4,CASRYTSTDTQYF,TGTGCCAGCAGGTATACTAGCACAGATACGCAGTATTTT
TRBJ2-7,-,-,TRBV6-5,CASSYSSRRLAAYEQYF,TGTGCCAGCAGTTACTCGTCTCGGCGGCTAGCTGCATACGAGCAGTACTTC
TRBJ1-1,-,-,TRBV7-9,CASDGAGDTEAFF,TGTGCCAGCGACGGGGCCGGGGACACTGAAGCTTTCTTT
TRBJ1-5,TRBD1,-,TRBV5-1,CASRGQDNQPQHF,TGCGCCAGCAGGGGACAGGACAATCAGCCCCAGCATTTT
TRBJ2-7,TRBD1,-,TRBV5-1,CASSLEFWDGRGNEQYF,TGCGCCAGCAGCTTGGAGTTTTGGGACGGCAGGGGGAACGAGCAGTACTTC
TRBJ2-7,TRBD1,-,TRBV30,CAWSPMGQGNEQYF,TGTGCCTGGAGTCCAATGGGACAGGGGAACGAGCAGTACTTC
TRBJ1-2,-,-,TRBV20-1,CSAARGNYGYTF,TGCAGTGCTGCTAGGGGAAACTATGGCTACACCTTC
TRBJ2-7,-,-,TRBV15,CATSQDLSSYEQYF,TGTGCCACCAGCCAGGACTTGAGCTCCTACGAGCAGTACTTC
TRBJ2-7,-,few,TRBV5-1,CASSLTVAGDEQYF,TGCGCCAGCAGCTTGACAGTAGCAGGGGACGAGCAGTACTTC
TRBJ1-2,-,few,TRBV4-1,CASSQAQTGRDGYTF,TGCGCCAGCAGCCAAGCTCAGACGGGTAGGGATGGCTACACCTTC
TRBJ2-1,TRBD2,-,TRBV12-3/TRBV12-4,CASSQLAGGYNEQFF,TGTGCCAGCAGCCAACTAGCGGGAGGTTACAATGAGCAGTTCTTC
TRBJ1-2,-,many,TRBV6-5,CASSLLGNYGYTF,TGTGCCAGCAGCCTATTGGGAAACTATGGCTACACCTTC
TRBJ2-1,-,few,TRBV4-2,CASSHLRRGTEYNEQFF,TGTGCCAGCAGCCACCTACGGCGGGGGACAGAGTACAATGAGCAGTTCTTC
TRBJ2-1,-,-,TRBV5-1,CASTFADPSYNEQFF,TGCGCCAGCACATTTGCGGATCCATCCTACAATGAGCAGTTCTTC
TRBJ2-3,-,few,TRBV19,CASSIIGDTQYF,TGTGCCAGTAGTATTATAGGGGATACGCAGTATTTT
TRBJ2-1,-,-,TRBV7-9,CASSLKEFWLFF,TGTGCCAGCAGCTTAAAAGAGTTTTGGTTGTTCTTC
TRBJ2-4,-,-,TRBV20-1,CSAQVGGQGIQYF,TGCAGTGCGCAGGTCGGGGGACAAGGCATTCAGTACTTC
TRBJ2-3,TRBD2,few,TRBV12-3/TRBV12-4,CASRSGTSVQDQYF,TGTGCCAGCAGATCCGGGACTAGCGTACAGGATCAGTATTTT
TRBJ2-5,TRBD1,-,TRBV5-1,CASSFYPSDREQETQYF,TGCGCCAGCAGCTTTTATCCCTCCGACAGGGAACAAGAGACCCAGTACTTC
TRBJ1-2,TRBD1,few,TRBV29-1,CSVQQGDYGYTF,TGCAGCGTCCAACAGGGGGACTATGGCTACACCTTC
TRBJ1-5,-,few,TRBV12-3/TRBV12-4,CASRPSTSFNQPQHF,TGTGCCAGCAGACCCTCGACGAGCTTCAATCAGCCCCAGCATTTT
TRBJ2-7,-,-,TRBV12-3/TRBV12-4,CASKLGRNEQYF,TGTGCCAGCAAACTAGGGAGGAACGAGCAGTACTTC
TRBJ2-7,TRBD2,few,TRBV12-3/TRBV12-4,CASSSSAGGYEQYF,TGTGCCAGCAGTTCCTCAGCGGGAGGCTACGAGCAGTACTTC
TRBJ2-2,TRBD1,few,TRBV6-4,CASSPDRGTGELFF,TGTGCCAGCAGTCCTGACAGGGGCACCGGGGAGCTGTTTTTT
TRBJ2-1,-,few,TRBV7-6,CASSSGLETDEQFF,TGTGCCAGCAGCTCCGGACTGGAAACCGATGAGCAGTTCTTC
TRBJ1-5,-,once,TRBV6-4,CASSEEVGDTRSNQPQHF,TGTGCCAGCAGTGAGGAGGTGGGAGACACCCGTAGCAATCAGCCCCAGCATTTT
TRBJ2-1,TRBD2,few,TRBV6-5,CASSYKGLANEQFF,TGTGCCAGCAGTTACAAGGGACTAGCCAATGAGCAGTTCTTC
TRBJ2-3,-,once,TRBV2,CASSDRRMPTDTQYF,TGTGCCAGCAGTGATCGCAGGATGCCAACAGATACGCAGTATTTT
TRBJ2-6,TRBD2,-,TRBV12-3/TRBV12-4,CASSLALGGVSSGANVLTF,TGTGCCAGCAGTTTAGCGCTGGGAGGGGTTAGCTCTGGGGCCAACGTCCTGACTTTC
TRBJ2-3,TRBD2,-,TRBV7-6,CASSLDPWGGSTDTQYF,TGTGCCAGCAGCTTAGACCCTTGGGGGGGAAGCACAGATACGCAGTATTTT
TRBJ2-3,TRBD2,-,TRBV20-1,CSASSSGVNTDTQYF,TGCAGTGCTAGTTCCAGCGGGGTAAATACAGATACGCAGTATTTT
TRBJ2-3,-,-,TRBV7-9,CASSSSVDRPDTQYF,TGTGCCAGCAGCTCCTCCGTGGACAGACCAGATACGCAGTATTTT
TRBJ1-5,-,few,TRBV6-1,CASSVGGRYSNQPQHF,TGTGCCAGCAGTGTCGGGGGAAGATATAGCAATCAGCCCCAGCATTTT
TRBJ2-7,TRBD2,-,TRBV2,CASFGTSGVVGEQYF,TGTGCCAGCTTCGGGACTAGCGGGGTGGTGGGCGAGCAGTACTTC
TRBJ2-7,TRBD2,-,TRBV6-5,CASSYSWGGAGGSTEQYF,TGTGCCAGCAGTTACTCGTGGGGTGGGGCGGGAGGATCGACCGAGCAGTACTTC
TRBJ1-5,-,-,TRBV5-1,CASSWTGENNQPQHF,TGCGCCAGCAGCTGGACGGGGGAGAACAATCAGCCCCAGCATTTT
TRBJ2-1,TRBD1,few,TRBV12-3/TRBV12-4,CASTPGWDRGLNEQFF,TGTGCCAGCACCCCCGGCTGGGACAGGGGCCTCAATGAGCAGTTCTTC
TRBJ1-1,-,once,TRBV29-1,CSVAGRGTNTEAFF,TGCAGCGTCGCGGGACGGGGCACGAACACTGAAGCTTTCTTT
TRBJ2-3,-,-,TRBV7-8,CASTFGGRDTQYF,TGTGCCAGCACCTTTGGGGGGAGGGATACGCAGTATTTT
TRBJ2-7,TRBD2,few,TRBV7-7,CASSFWGLAGAPYEQYF,TGTGCTAGCAGCTTCTGGGGACTAGCGGGAGCACCATACGAGCAGTACTTC
TRBJ2-1,TRBD1,once,TRBV15,CATRGTASYNEQFF,TGTGCCACCAGGGGGACAGCATCCTACAATGAGCAGTTCTTC
TRBJ2-5,-,-,TRBV29-1,CSVRSSDRYQETQYF,TGCAGCGTTAGAAGCTCCGACAGATACCAAGAGACCCAGTACTTC
TRBJ2-5,-,-,TRBV28,CASSFGQLGEQYF,TGTGCCAGCAGTTTCGGACAGCTGGGGGAGCAGTACTTC
TRBJ2-1,-,few,TRBV5-1,CASSTSARHDEQFF,TGCGCCAGCAGCACTTCAGCGCGCCACGATGAGCAGTTCTTC
TRBJ2-1,TRBD2,few,TRBV7-2,CASRPRLGGGFNEQFF,TGTGCCAGCAGGCCAAGGCTTGGCGGGGGATTCAATGAGCAGTTCTTC
TRBJ2-5,-,-,TRBV20-1,CSALLTAYQETQYF,TGCAGTGCTTTATTAACAGCGTACCAAGAGACCCAGTACTTC
TRBJ2-1,TRBD2,-,TRBV7-9,CASSTQTSGGLSEQFF,TGTGCCAGCAGCACCCAGACTAGCGGGGGGCTTAGTGAGCAGTTCTTC
TRBJ2-7,TRBD2,-,TRBV5-1,CAGGTERGPYEQYF,TGCGCCGGCGGGACGGAGCGGGGGCCTTACGAGCAGTACTTC
TRBJ2-7,TRBD1,few,TRBV20-1,CSAGPTGVRSNEQYF,TGCAGTGCTGGACCTACAGGGGTCCGCTCCAACGAGCAGTACTTC
TRBJ2-3,-,-,TRBV7-9,CASSRPSTGPDTQYF,TGTGCCAGCAGCCGGCCATCCACTGGACCAGATACGCAGTATTTT
TRBJ2-1,TRBD1,-,TRBV5-1,CASRTGQGVYNEQFF,TGCGCCAGCCGAACAGGACAGGGGGTCTACAATGAGCAGTTCTTC
TRBJ2-5,-,-,TRBV7-3,CASSFTPAQETQYF,TGTGCCAGCAGCTTTACCCCAGCACAAGAGACCCAGTACTTC